This T cell receptor (beta chain) was observed in a study of human T cells and chemical hapten exposure (dated by TCRdb to the early 2020s). A note on the overall study: For sensitization, 2% DPC in acetone was applied to a roughly 2 cm by roughly 2 cm area of upper inner arm skin. The libraries were sequenced as a pool, and the TCR yield per sample differed mostly because of small variations in library volumes within the pool. The mostly female patient cohort included alopecia areata with under or over 50% scalp involvement, alopecia totalis and alopecia universalis. For TCR sequencing, blood came from about 28 alopecia patients at anywhere from one to four time points (pre-sensitization, 2, 6 and 24 weeks). Weekly therapeutic DPC doses were additionally applied to the scalp of patients throughout the roughly 25-week study period. Blood samples were taken from patients before sensitization (week 0) and at 2, 6 and about 24 weeks after DPC sensitization. The study tracked peripheral blood TCR repertoire changes in vivo during primary and secondary sensitization to the hapten diphenylcyclopropenone (DPC) in alopecia patients. Patch testing was done on the upper back using Finn chambers containing 0.01% DPC, and results were scored after 6 days according to International Contact Dermatitis Research Group standards. Summary of the overall study and its limitations: Repeated subsampling changed both the strength of the expansion versus patch-test correlation and the threshold at which the correlation became significant. Because all patients had alopecia, a presumed autoimmune disease, the immune response of the patients might differ from that of healthy individuals. DPC sensitization did not change how many TCRs were above 1 in 1000 frequency, and no evidence was found of alterations in global repertoire structure. Patch test score correlated positively with the number of PT1 expanded TCRs, reaching significance at thresholds 8, 16 and 32 but not at 4. Expanded TCRs formed significantly more large CDR3 similarity clusters than pre-sensitization or healthy control sets, consistent with antigen-driven responses.

As encoded in the germline V gene, CDR1 is SGDLS while CDR2 is YYNGEE. The CDR3 starts with the cysteine, ends with the phenylalanine, and has 14 residues. The DNA shown is the 42-base CDR3, in frame from base 1. V loses 4 bases at its end and J loses 4 bases; junction bases beyond the gene matches: 7. Note on this clonotype: Its antigen remains unidentified. Base qualities are missing; no much larger clone stands one base away.

The library was built by means of RACE. TCRdb lists the instrument as NextSeq 500. During library preparation, unique molecular identifiers were attached to individual cDNA molecules so that TCRs could be counted quantitatively and reproducibly. For every blood RNA sample, sequencing covered both the TCR alpha and TCR beta chains. The authors' analysis ran thus. The median number of TCRs per sample was around 96,000, ranging from about 20,000 to 750,000. The Decombinator software suite was used to annotate V, J and CDR3 in the TCR reads. For the PS versus PT1 abundance plots, all samples were subsampled to the same number of TCRs (28,000). TCRs were defined as expanded if absent before sensitization and observed at least eight times at the 2-week time point. TCRdb itself trimmed the public reads at Q25 with fastp, ran MiXCR and retained productive beta chains. CDR3 protein duplicates are merged, each entry listing the most common genes and DNA. TCRdb's processing, not the study's, gives the V and J calls here. The table for this sample lists about 260,000 distinct CDR3 sequences; over 8% of them were counted only once. The top ten hold about 2.5% of the sample.

What this sample's time point label stands for: pre-sensitization, week 0. The intended sense of this specimen's treatment or condition label: therapeutic diphenylcyclopropenone sensitization with weekly scalp DPC. Blood at each patch-test visit was drawn before the patch test was applied. To be eligible, patients had to be aged 18 to 70, diagnosed with alopecia and judged suitable for DPC therapy, while pregnant patients were excluded. Unfractionated whole blood was collected in Tempus Blood RNA tubes, and total RNA was extracted from that blood. The sequence is built from TRBV9 and TRBJ1-2; TRBD1 matches 7 bases in the middle. The sample was whole blood, taken in connection with sensitization to the hapten diphenylcyclopropenone (DPC). This TCR was recovered from a middle-aged woman with alopecia areata. Some clones in this sample may be carry-over from other donors' samples. The CDR3 in this case is CASSPEGTAYGYTF. The DNA reads as follows: TGTGCCAGCAGCCCAGAAGGGACAGCCTATGGCTACACCTTC. The CDR3, completed at both ends by the reference TRBV9 and TRBJ1-2 genes, gives the full variable domain DSGVTQTPKHLITATGQRVTLRCSPRSGDLSVYWYQQSLDQGLQFLIQYYNGEERAKGNILERFSAQQFPDLHSELNLSSLELGDSALYFCASSPEGTAYGYTFGSGTRLTVV.